A selection of T cell receptor beta chains follows, all from one sample in a study of metastatic and nonmetastatic thyroid tumors. TCRdb called clones again from the PCR reads with MiXCR. The data show tens of thousands of clones, roughly 24% seen once. What was sequenced was tumor tissue. The receptor source for this set is a female donor with papillary thyroid cancer or a benign thyroid nodule (not recorded which). Some clones in this sample may be carry-over from other donors' samples. The conserved cysteine and the conserved F or W are not part of the CDR3 here. The order of the fields is clone size, CDR3 length, V gene, J gene, CDR3 protein. Clone size is stated in some rows and not others, as once, few, many or a class when expanded.

many	13	TRBV4-3	TRBJ1-3	ASSSDRGTENTIY
.	13	TRBV7-3	TRBJ2-3	ASSLTPGQGDTQY
.	9	TRBV30	TRBJ1-3	ASEAGNTIY
.	12	TRBV20-1	TRBJ2-1	SAIGHGYYNEQF
few	13	TRBV24-1	TRBJ2-7	ATSVGGTGGGEQY
many	17	TRBV7-3	TRBJ1-5	ASSLIKEHPRLSYQPQH
.	15	TRBV11-2	TRBJ2-7	ASSLILAGGSTYEQY
many	12	TRBV10-2	TRBJ1-2	ASSRGGQFYGYT
.	13	TRBV12-3/TRBV12-4	TRBJ2-3	ASSRRVGPADTQY
.	11	TRBV18	TRBJ2-7	ASSPRLRDEQY
.	12	TRBV6-1	TRBJ1-5	AGSTGPFGKPQH
.	15	TRBV10-3	TRBJ2-1	AIIEAQGLAGGDEQF
many	13	TRBV7-2	TRBJ2-1	ASSTDLWDRGEQF
many	13	TRBV5-6	TRBJ1-3	ASSLGRLSGNTIY
.	13	TRBV5-1	TRBJ2-5	ASSFSDRGQETQY
.	13	TRBV12-3/TRBV12-4	TRBJ2-1	ASTLGQVAYNEQF
many	12	TRBV5-4	TRBJ2-1	ASSSPRNYNEQF
many	13	TRBV20-1	TRBJ2-1	SARSPTSGYNEQF
medium-sized	9	TRBV6-1	TRBJ2-7	ASSRTYEQY
few	13	TRBV6-1	TRBJ2-1	ASSEGGSIIYEQF
medium-sized	13	TRBV4-2	TRBJ1-6	ASSYRGQGLSPLH
medium-sized	13	TRBV4-3	TRBJ2-7	ASSQEGGRAGEQY
once	13	TRBV11-2	TRBJ2-3	ASSLGFAGTDTQY
many	16	TRBV5-1	TRBJ2-7	ASSDKPTSGGTPYEQY
.	12	TRBV5-1	TRBJ1-2	ASSLDGGAYGYT
many	20	TRBV14	TRBJ2-5	ASSQTPLPGQWWASGQETQY
few	11	TRBV12-3/TRBV12-4	TRBJ2-1	ASSSGYYNDQF
many	16	TRBV19	TRBJ2-2	ASSERGVSGINTGELF
many	10	TRBV7-9	TRBJ2-7	ASSLTGDEQY
.	11	TRBV29-1	TRBJ1-4	SATELANEKLF
many	14	TRBV11-2	TRBJ2-1	ASSLDPGAVYNEQF
many	12	TRBV2	TRBJ2-7	ASSVEREVREQY
large	11	TRBV29-1	TRBJ1-2	SVIRDSTDGYT
.	14	TRBV20-1	TRBJ2-2	SATAGQGYDTGELF
medium-sized	12	TRBV20-1	TRBJ2-7	SASPPGPSYEQY
medium-sized	12	TRBV28	TRBJ2-7	ASSLGGQSYEQY
many	17	TRBV24-1	TRBJ2-1	ATSDSPSWRETLVDEQF
many	15	TRBV7-9	TRBJ2-7	ASQSQRTGPFPYEQY
.	13	TRBV5-1	TRBJ2-7	ASSLVPGGEYEQY
.	14	TRBV4-3	TRBJ2-2	ASSLSGTSGVGELF
.	12	TRBV6-1	TRBJ1-5	ASSGTLINQPQH
many	13	TRBV5-1	TRBJ1-1	ASSMVGDTNTEAF
medium-sized	10	TRBV7-9	TRBJ2-7	ASSSQVGEQY
.	13	TRBV5-4	TRBJ1-6	ASSQRTGVGSPLH
.	12	TRBV2	TRBJ1-2	ASSLTPRGHGYT
few	10	TRBV6-2/TRBV6-3	TRBJ1-4	ASKRVEEKLF
many	12	TRBV5-1	TRBJ1-4	ASSLGGTNEKLF
.	12	TRBV5-4	TRBJ1-2	ASSLAGTNYGYT
.	14	TRBV7-6	TRBJ2-3	ASSSGTSGRTDTQY
few	12	TRBV12-3/TRBV12-4	TRBJ2-5	ASSPSTAQETQY
medium-sized	14	TRBV12-3/TRBV12-4	TRBJ2-1	ASSLRPSGDNNEQF
.	14	TRBV6-1	TRBJ1-5	ATGTGGAYSNEPQH
many	9	TRBV27	TRBJ2-4	ANSFQGREY
few	10	TRBV28	TRBJ2-3	ASSLGASGVH
.	13	TRBV4-1	TRBJ1-4	ASSLSDRANEKLF
few	12	TRBV10-3	TRBJ2-7	AISSGTDSYEQY
.	12	TRBV4-3	TRBJ2-5	ASSPRLIYETQY
many	9	TRBV13	TRBJ1-1	ASRQGYEAF